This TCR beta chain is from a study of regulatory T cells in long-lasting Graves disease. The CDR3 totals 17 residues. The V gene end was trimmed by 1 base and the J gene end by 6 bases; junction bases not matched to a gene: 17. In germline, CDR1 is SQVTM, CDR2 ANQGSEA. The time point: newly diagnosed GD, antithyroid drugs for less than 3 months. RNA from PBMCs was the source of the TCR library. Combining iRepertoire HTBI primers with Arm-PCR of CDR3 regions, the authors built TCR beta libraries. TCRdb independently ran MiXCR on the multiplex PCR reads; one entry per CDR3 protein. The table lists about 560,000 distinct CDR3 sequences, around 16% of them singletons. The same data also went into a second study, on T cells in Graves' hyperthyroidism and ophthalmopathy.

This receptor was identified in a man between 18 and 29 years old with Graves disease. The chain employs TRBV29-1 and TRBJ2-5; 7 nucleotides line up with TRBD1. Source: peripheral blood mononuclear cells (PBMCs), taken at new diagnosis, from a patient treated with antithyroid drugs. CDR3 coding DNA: TGCAGCGTTGAAGTCCTTCTGACAGGGATCATAAGGAAGACCCAGTACTTC. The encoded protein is CSVEVLLTGIIRKTQYF.